The 21 T cell receptor beta chains presented below share a single source sample, sequenced in a study of cytomegalovirus exposure and HLA in healthy donors. The assay was immunoSEQ multiplex PCR, and TCRdb's table has in-frame clones only and misses some. The table shows hundreds of thousands of clones, with approximately 84% occurring only once. Sequencing input: PBMCs. The receptors shown here come from a man aged 18 to 29 in good health and CMV-seropositive.

The rearrangement joins TRBV30 to TRBJ2-1; D perhaps matches TRBD1 (6 bases). V was pared by 3 bases and J by 0 bases, with 9 bases between. Germline V gene data show CDR1 as GTSNPN and CDR2 as SVGIG (reference sequence). The CDR3 extends over 14 amino acids. This CDR3 is CAWSRDNSYNEQFF. The DNA for the CDR3 is TGTGCCTGGAGCCGGGACAACTCCTACAATGAGCAGTTCTTC.

J is TRBJ1-5 and V is TRBV6-1; D is uncertain. Germline V CDR1 and CDR2: MNHNS, SASEGT. V lost 5 bases and J lost 2, with 13 bases in between. The CDR3 covers 15 residues. The CDR3 region has the DNA TGTGCCAGCAGTCCTACTTGGGGTGGCAATCAGCCCCAGCATTTT. Residues: CASSPTWGGNQPQHF.

The chain couples TRBV7-2 to TRBJ1-3; 10 nucleotides match TRBD1. Germline-derived CDR1 and CDR2 are SGHTA and FQGNSA. Trimming took 5 bases from V and 3 from J; bases not matched to a gene: 4. The CDR3 is 15 residues long. CDR3 protein: CASSPTGGHGNTIYF. CDR3 nucleotide sequence: TGTGCCAGCAGCCCGACAGGGGGCCATGGAAACACCATATATTTT.

V is TRBV27 and J is TRBJ2-1; a weak D match, TRBD2 (5 bases). V gave up 6 bases and J gave up 5 bases, with 14 bases separating them. The germline gives CDR1 MNHEY, CDR2 SMNVEV (reference sequence). This CDR3 has 14 residues. The CDR3 DNA is TGTGCCAGCAGCTCCCCTAGCAAGCACAATGAGCAGTTCTTC. Translation: CASSSPSKHNEQFF.

The V gene is TRBV5-1, the J gene TRBJ2-2; 9 bases are shared with TRBD2. Trimming removed 0 bases from V and 0 bases from J; junction bases left unmatched: 9. Germline CDR1 SGHRS, CDR2 YFSETQ. The CDR3 totals 19 residues. CDR3 bases: TGCGCCAGCAGCTTGGTTTCCGTGGCTAGCGGGGCGAACACCGGGGAGCTGTTTTTT. The encoded protein is CASSLVSVASGANTGELFF.

V is TRBV7-9 and J is TRBJ2-1, with D possibly being TRBD2 (5 bases). From germline, CDR1 is SEHNR and CDR2 FQNEAQ (reference sequence). Trimming cost V 8 bases and J 7 bases, with 12 bases left between them. This CDR3 has 12 residues. CDR3 coding DNA: TGTGCCAGCGGACTCTCTAGAAATGAGCAGTTCTTC. Its translation: CASGLSRNEQFF.

This chain uses TRBV10-3 with TRBJ2-1; no clear D gene. CDR3 size: 15 residues. Germline CDR1 ENHRY, CDR2 SYGVKD. V was shortened by 3 bases and J by 0 bases, with 9 bases between the two germline ends. In nucleotides, the CDR3 is TGTGCCATCAGTGAACACATTACCTCCTACAATGAGCAGTTCTTC. Amino acid sequence: CAISEHITSYNEQFF.

The chain links TRBV5-1 to TRBJ2-7, with D possibly matching TRBD1 (5 bases). The CDR3 has 14 residues. Germline CDR1 is SGHRS and CDR2 is YFSETQ. The germline V and J ends were trimmed by 4 bases and 5 bases, with 16 bases remaining between them. The CDR3 region has the DNA TGCGCCAGCAGCCAACAAAGGACACCGAACGAGCAGTACTTC. It encodes CASSQQRTPNEQYF.

This chain connects TRBV28 to TRBJ2-3; tentatively, D is TRBD2 (5 bases). Germline V gene sequence: CDR1 MDHEN, CDR2 SYDVKM. CDR3 length: 13 amino acids. The V end was cut by 5 bases, the J end by 5 bases, with 11 bases between. CDR3 loop: CASSTLDLDTQYF. The CDR3 DNA follows: TGTGCCAGCAGTACACTAGACTTAGATACGCAGTATTTT.

CDR3 in amino acids: CASSPRTGDGEQFF. The CDR3 coding sequence is TGTGCCAGCTCACCTCGGACAGGGGATGGTGAGCAGTTCTTC. The J gene is TRBJ2-1, the V gene TRBV18; 9 nucleotides align to TRBD1. The germline CDR1 and CDR2 sequences are KGHSH and LQKENI. The V segment lost 3 bases and the J segment 9 bases; nucleotides outside the gene matches: 6. The CDR3 runs to 14 residues.

This clone was observed many times. The J gene is TRBJ1-4, the V gene TRBV5-4; perhaps TRBD1 as D (5 bases). V shed 2 bases and J shed 0 bases, with 8 bases lying between them. The CDR3 length is 15 residues. The germline gives CDR1 SGHNT, CDR2 YYREEE (reference sequence). The CDR3 DNA reads as TGTGCCAGCAGCTTCCGGGGCGCAACTAATGAAAAACTGTTTTTT. Protein sequence: CASSFRGATNEKLFF.

The V call is TRBV10-3, the J call TRBJ1-1; D may be TRBD1 (5 bases). Looked up from germline, CDR1 is ENHRY and CDR2 is SYGVKD. The CDR3 extends over 14 amino acids. Trimming took off 2 bases at V and 1 base at J, with 8 bases between the two ends. The CDR3 sequence: CAISEGGGNTEAFF. In DNA form, the CDR3 reads TGTGCCATCAGTGAGGGTGGGGGGAACACTGAAGCTTTCTTT.

This clone was observed a single time. The chain recombines TRBV28 with TRBJ2-7; 9 bases fit TRBD2. The CDR3 has 15 residues. Losses at the gene ends were 7 bases for V and 6 bases for J; bases not matched to a gene: 13. Germline V lookup: CDR1 MDHEN, CDR2 SYDVKM. Here the CDR3 DNA reads TGTGCCAGCAAAGCCAATAGCGGGAGAGGAGGCGAGCAGTACTTC. It codes for CASKANSGRGGEQYF.

This clone was counted a single time. This chain joins TRBV27 and TRBJ1-5; D may be TRBD1 (6 bases). This CDR3 comprises 14 residues. The germline V and J ends were trimmed by 5 bases and 5 bases, with 13 bases remaining between them. Per the germline V gene, CDR1 is MNHEY and CDR2 is SMNVEV (reference sequence). CDR3 protein: CASSPQGGHQPQHF. Written as DNA, the CDR3 is TGTGCCAGCAGTCCACAGGGAGGGCATCAGCCCCAGCATTTT.

Here the CDR3 reads CSAGQANTEAFF. CDR3 DNA sequence: TGCAGCGCCGGACAGGCCAACACTGAAGCTTTCTTT. This chain connects TRBV29-1 to TRBJ1-1, with 7 bases identical to TRBD1. Germline CDR1 SQVTM, CDR2 ANQGSEA. The V and J ends lost 7 bases and 2 bases, in that order; junction bases with no gene match: 4. The CDR3 loop spans 12 amino acids. Full variable domain (remainder filled in from reference TRBV29-1 and TRBJ1-1): SAVISQKPSRDICQRGTSLTIQCQVDSQVTMMFWYRQQPGQSLTLIATANQGSEATYESGFVIDKFPISRPNLTFSTLTVSNMSPEDSSIYLCSAGQANTEAFFGQGTRLTVV.

The rearrangement uses TRBV5-6 and TRBJ1-1, with D unclear. The CDR3 length is 15 residues. The V end was cut by 0 bases, the J end by 4 bases, with 13 bases between. CDR1 is SGHDT and CDR2 is YYEEEE in the germline V gene. CDR3 nucleotide sequence: TGTGCCAGCAGCTTGGAAGTCGGTGGGCCCACTGAAGCTTTCTTT. It translates to CASSLEVGGPTEAFF.

The CDR3 reads CASSYRGSAYEQYF. In nucleotides, the CDR3 is TGTGCCAGCAGTTACAGGGGGTCAGCCTACGAGCAGTACTTC. The chain has TRBV6-5 and TRBJ2-7, with a weak D call TRBD1 (6 bases). Germline lookup yields CDR1 MNHEY and CDR2 SVGAGI. V lost 2 bases and J 2 bases, leaving 10 bases between the germline ends. This CDR3 spans 14 amino acids.

This clone was seen a handful of times. This sequence joins TRBV19 and TRBJ2-1, with D unclear. V shed 6 bases and J shed 5 bases, with 11 bases lying between them. In germline, CDR1 is LNHDA, CDR2 SQIVND (reference sequence). The length of the CDR3 is 13 residues. The CDR3 nucleotides are TGTGCCAGTAGCTTGGACGGTAACAATGAGCAGTTCTTC. Translated: CASSLDGNNEQFF.

This sequence joins TRBV19 and TRBJ1-1; TRBD1 matches at 7 bases. This CDR3 has 15 residues. Germline V CDR1 and CDR2: LNHDA, SQIVND (reference sequence). Trimming at V came to 3 bases and at J to 6 bases, leaving 10 bases not matched to a gene. The CDR3, as DNA: TGTGCCAGTAGTATCGGGGGCAGGGGGAAGTCTGAAGCTTTCTTT. Protein sequence: CASSIGGRGKSEAFF.

The V call is TRBV7-2, the J call TRBJ1-5; perhaps TRBD1 as D (6 bases). In germline, CDR1 is SGHTA, CDR2 FQGNSA. The V end was cut by 3 bases, the J end by 2 bases, with 14 bases between. The CDR3 is 16 residues long. DNA for the CDR3: TGTGCCAGCAGCTTGTCTGGGGGCAGAGGCAATCAGCCCCAGCATTTT. Translated, it gives CASSLSGGRGNQPQHF.

This clone came up once. V usage is TRBV7-3 and J usage is TRBJ2-1, with D unresolved. Looked up from germline, CDR1 is SGHTA and CDR2 is FQGTGA. V was clipped by 1 base and J by 3 bases, with 7 bases between them. CDR3 size: 14 residues. The CDR3 nucleotides are TGTGCCAGCAGCTTAAACAGCCTCTACAATGAGCAGTTCTTC. Its translation is CASSLNSLYNEQFF. The whole variable domain, filled in from reference TRBV7-3 and TRBJ2-1, reads GAGVSQTPSNKVTEKGKYVELRCDPISGHTALYWYRQSLGQGPEFLIYFQGTGAADDSGLPNDRFFAVRPEGSVSTLKIQRTERGDSAVYLCASSLNSLYNEQFFGPGTRLTVL.